This TCR beta chain derives from a study of shared clonotypes between healthy human individuals. Study-wide context: The study used three CD4 naive, three CD4 memory, two CD8 naive and one CD8 memory plate per donor.

Broader study findings: Non-shared clonotypes had lower generation probabilities than clonotypes shared by all four sorted-subset donors.

Germline V lookup: CDR1 SGDLS, CDR2 YYNGEE. V was trimmed by 1 base and J by 3 bases, leaving 15 bases between them. The CDR3 is 16 residues long. Generated by immunoSEQ multiplex PCR, the TCRdb table keeps only in-frame clones and is missing some. The table includes around 690,000 clones, about 90% detected once. Concerning this clone: Its antigen remains unidentified.

This rearrangement joins TRBV9 to TRBJ2-3; D is uncertain. What was sequenced was memory CD8+ T cells from PBMCs. Subset described: CD45RO+ cells pooled with CCR7-negative TemRA cells. The source of this sequence is a young man in good health. Some clones in this sample may be carry-over from other donors' samples. The CDR3 bases are TGTGCCAGCAGCGTACCGGTCAGTTCCTCGACAGATACGCAGTATTTT. It encodes CASSVPVSSSTDTQYF.